Listed below are T cell receptor beta chains from one sample, sequenced in a study of persistence of HIV-infected CD4 T cells. Their specific antigens are unknown. Sequencing was performed with immunoSEQ multiplex PCR; in TCRdb, only in-frame clones are kept and a portion is missing. The table has some 45,000 clones, about 85% seen once. The source material was CD4+ T cells sorted from PBMCs after approximately 18-hour stimulation, sampled from a patient who received antiretroviral therapy. The receptors shown here come from an adult woman with HIV who was CMV-seropositive. The CDR3 runs from the conserved cysteine through the conserved F or W. Each record gives: V gene, J gene, D gene, clone size, CDR3 protein, CDR3 DNA. A D gene is named only where the DNA matches it firmly. Size is stated for part of the rows, as once, few or many counts, or as a class when the clone is expanded.

V gene: TRBV5-1; J gene: TRBJ1-1; D gene: .; clone size: .; CDR3 protein: CASSPGHSSNTEAFF; CDR3 DNA: TGCGCCAGCAGCCCTGGACATAGCTCGAACACTGAAGCTTTCTTT
V gene: TRBV10-3; J gene: TRBJ2-5; D gene: .; clone size: .; CDR3 protein: CAISESDGQETQYF; CDR3 DNA: TGTGCCATCAGTGAGTCAGACGGCCAAGAGACCCAGTACTTC
V gene: TRBV4-1; J gene: TRBJ1-1; D gene: .; clone size: .; CDR3 protein: CASREGLNNLAFF; CDR3 DNA: TGCGCCAGCAGGGAAGGGCTGAACAACCTAGCTTTCTTT
V gene: TRBV5-1; J gene: TRBJ2-1; D gene: TRBD1; clone size: .; CDR3 protein: CASSVRVGTGNEQFF; CDR3 DNA: TGCGCCAGCAGCGTCAGGGTGGGGACAGGGAATGAGCAGTTCTTC
V gene: TRBV7-2; J gene: TRBJ2-5; D gene: .; clone size: .; CDR3 protein: CASSASSSETQYF; CDR3 DNA: TGTGCCAGCAGCGCAAGTAGCTCAGAGACCCAGTACTTC
V gene: TRBV7-3; J gene: TRBJ2-3; D gene: .; clone size: .; CDR3 protein: CASSLTAAEDTQYF; CDR3 DNA: TGTGCCAGCAGCTTAACGGCGGCCGAAGATACGCAGTATTTT
V gene: TRBV5-4; J gene: TRBJ2-5; D gene: .; clone size: once; CDR3 protein: CASSLRGQETQYF; CDR3 DNA: TGTGCCAGCAGCTTGAGGGGGCAAGAGACCCAGTACTTC
V gene: TRBV30; J gene: TRBJ1-6; D gene: TRBD1; clone size: once; CDR3 protein: CAWSMGQMSSYNSPLHF; CDR3 DNA: TGTGCCTGGAGTATGGGACAGATGAGCTCCTATAATTCACCCCTCCACTTT
V gene: TRBV10-3; J gene: TRBJ2-4; D gene: .; clone size: .; CDR3 protein: CAISEKGGASKNIQYF; CDR3 DNA: TGTGCCATCAGTGAGAAAGGGGGGGCTAGCAAAAACATTCAGTACTTC
V gene: TRBV10-3; J gene: TRBJ2-6; D gene: .; clone size: .; CDR3 protein: CAISESAKRDRSSGANVLTF; CDR3 DNA: TGTGCCATCAGTGAGTCAGCAAAAAGGGACCGATCCTCTGGGGCCAACGTCCTGACTTTC
V gene: TRBV27; J gene: TRBJ2-2; D gene: TRBD1; clone size: .; CDR3 protein: CASSADRVPGELFF; CDR3 DNA: TGTGCCAGCAGTGCCGACAGGGTTCCCGGGGAGCTGTTTTTT
V gene: TRBV18; J gene: TRBJ2-6; D gene: .; clone size: .; CDR3 protein: CASSVSSGANVLTF; CDR3 DNA: TGTGCCAGCTCAGTGTCCTCTGGGGCCAACGTCCTGACTTTC
V gene: TRBV12-3/TRBV12-4; J gene: TRBJ1-2; D gene: .; clone size: .; CDR3 protein: CASRGVTYGYTF; CDR3 DNA: TGTGCCAGCAGAGGGGTCACCTATGGCTACACCTTC
V gene: TRBV19; J gene: TRBJ2-7; D gene: TRBD1; clone size: .; CDR3 protein: CASSRGQDYEQYF; CDR3 DNA: TGTGCCAGTAGTCGGGGACAGGACTACGAGCAGTACTTC
V gene: TRBV5-1; J gene: TRBJ2-1; D gene: .; clone size: .; CDR3 protein: CASSPQSQGLSYNEQFF; CDR3 DNA: TGCGCCAGCAGCCCGCAAAGTCAGGGGTTATCGTACAATGAGCAGTTCTTC
V gene: TRBV7-2; J gene: TRBJ2-3; D gene: .; clone size: .; CDR3 protein: CASSLGQVPDTQYF; CDR3 DNA: TGTGCCAGCAGCTTAGGCCAGGTCCCAGATACGCAGTATTTT
V gene: TRBV5-4; J gene: TRBJ2-3; D gene: TRBD1; clone size: .; CDR3 protein: CASSLGDRGSQDTQYF; CDR3 DNA: TGTGCCAGCAGCTTAGGAGACAGGGGGTCTCAGGATACGCAGTATTTT